Described below is a single TCR beta chain sequence and its context. The antigen is undetermined. Terminally differentiated effector memory CD45RA+ cells were left out of the naive CD8 fraction, which was CD45RO-negative and positively selected for CCR7. Donors, without exception, were Caucasian adults residing in Nashville, Tennessee. These data come from a study of shared clonotypes between healthy human individuals. Whole-study results and caveats: Despite large depth, rarefaction showed incomplete sorted-subset sequencing. Clonotypes that were shared across four donors made up roughly 5.2% of naive CD4 clonotypes. Across subsets, estimated richness was generally greater for naive than for memory populations.

Only in-frame clones appear in the TCRdb table, and some are missing; sequencing was by immunoSEQ multiplex PCR. The sample carries about 870,000 clones, 80% to 95% recorded once. The CDR3 is made up of 17 amino acids. CDR1 GTSNPN and CDR2 SVGIG come from the germline V gene (reference sequence). V gave up 3 bases and J gave up 7 bases; unmatched junction bases: 13. The chain employs TRBV30 and TRBJ2-7; 15 positions match TRBD2. This TCR was sampled from a man aged 30 to 45 in good health. The source material was naive CD8+ T cells sorted from blood. In DNA form, the CDR3 reads TGTGCCTGGAGCCCGGGACTAGCGGGAGGCTCCTGGAGGGAGCAGTACTTC. Its protein product is CAWSPGLAGGSWREQYF.